The T cell receptor beta chain under discussion was sequenced for a study of control samples from healthy donors and cancer patients. Measured with immunoSEQ multiplex PCR; TCRdb has only the in-frame clones, and not every one. Among 60,000 to 75,000 clones listed, around 87% were seen once. This CDR3 has 15 residues. V lost 0 bases and J 7 bases, leaving 13 bases between the germline ends. Germline V gene sequence: CDR1 MGHRA, CDR2 YSYEKL. Specimen: PBMCs. The receptor was derived from a woman aged 45-60 years with head and neck cancer. The rearrangement joins TRBV4-1 to TRBJ1-5; D unclear. In DNA form, the CDR3 reads TGCGCCAGCAGCCAAGATACGAGGGTTCAGCAGCCCCAGCATTTT. Translation: CASSQDTRVQQPQHF.